This TCR beta chain derives from a study of blood T cell repertoires in COVID-19. Study overall: Nucleic acid was either cDNA or gDNA, and it came from T cells, B-cell-depleted T cells, or PBMCs.

Germline V gene data show CDR1 as LNHNV and CDR2 as YYDKDF (reference sequence). Trimming took 3 bases from V and 7 from J; bases not matched to a gene: 6. CDR3 length equals 14 residues. The method was immunoSEQ multiplex PCR; TCRdb's version includes in-frame clones alone and lacks a portion of them. The table records some 110,000 clones, 85% of them present only once. This chain links TRBV15 with TRBJ1-2; 9 bases line up with TRBD1. The sequencing input was peripheral blood. The TCR originated in a woman aged 80 or over with COVID-19, enrolled during active disease. CDR3 loop: CATSRGQGAGGYTF. CDR3 nucleotide sequence: TGTGCCACCAGCAGGGGACAGGGCGCGGGTGGCTACACCTTC.